This T cell receptor (beta chain) originates from a study of early T cells in non-severe SARS-CoV-2 infection. Study-wide background: Bulk RNA from unsorted whole blood was sequenced; chains were unpaired.

V was clipped by 0 bases and J by 5 bases; unmatched bases: 6. The CDR3 covers 16 residues. Germline CDR1 is LGHNA and CDR2 is YSLEER. MiXCR, run by TCRdb on the 5' RACE reads, gives a single entry per CDR3 protein. The table records roughly 69,000 distinct CDR3 sequences, less than 12% of them present only once. This clonotype was counted a few times. This receptor was taken from an adult who was a healthcare worker with PCR-confirmed SARS-CoV-2 infection or an uninfected control (not recorded which). The gene calls are TRBV4-3 and TRBJ2-5; 10 positions match TRBD2. Sequencing used whole blood, obtained at baseline. Here the CDR3 DNA reads TGCGCCAGCAGCCAAGAAGCGGGAGGGGTTCGCGAGACCCAGTACTTC. Translation: CASSQEAGGVRETQYF.